This T cell receptor beta chain was found in a study of blood T cell repertoires in COVID-19. Study as a whole: From T cells, B-cell-depleted T cells, or PBMCs came the material, which was cDNA or gDNA.

Per the authors' pipeline: The assay estimated nucleated cells by amplifying reference gene primers. Repertoires were generated with immunoSEQ multiplex PCR, while TCRdb's copy carries only in-frame clones and drops some. V and J calls and clone size are copied from that table; D and trimming were computed from the DNA. The repertoire holds about 51,000 clones, with 86% as singletons. This clone was recorded once. Per the germline V gene, CDR1 is MGHRA and CDR2 is YSYEKL. Trimming removed 0 bases from V and 4 bases from J, with 7 bases in between. CDR3 length equals 13 residues. The chain is built from TRBV4-1 and TRBJ2-7; no definite D call. The TCR originated in a man aged 55-75 years with acute or convalescent COVID-19. The source material was peripheral blood. CDR3 in amino acids: CASSQDQMYEQYF. The CDR3 DNA sequence: TGCGCCAGCAGCCAAGATCAGATGTACGAGCAGTACTTC.